The table lists the clone carrying this T cell receptor (beta chain) with a few counts. The antigen is not known. In the PCR, 60 Vbeta and 13 Jbeta primers were used. TCRdb's copy holds only in-frame clones and misses some; the assay was immunoSEQ multiplex PCR. The table shows about 120,000 clones, with approximately 79% occurring only once. The data were obtained in a study of cytomegalovirus exposure and HLA in healthy donors. About the research overall: Inside one of the first data releases sat about 85 million unique TCRs taken from HLA-typed donors.

Study findings and constraints: For presence/absence analyses, sequencing depth was assumed to be roughly uniform across donors.

This receptor was identified in a man between 45 and 60 years old in good health and CMV-seropositive. Input material: PBMCs.

CDR3 protein: CASSPRPSGAPPSWQETQYF. Written as DNA, the CDR3 is TGTGCCAGCAGCCCCCGCCCTAGCGGGGCCCCTCCCAGTTGGCAAGAGACCCAGTACTTC. The J gene is TRBJ2-5, the V gene TRBV14; TRBD2 aligns across 9 bases. Per the germline V gene, CDR1 is SGHDN and CDR2 is FVKESK. This CDR3 region has 20 residues. V was clipped by 4 bases and J by 2 bases; unmatched bases: 20.